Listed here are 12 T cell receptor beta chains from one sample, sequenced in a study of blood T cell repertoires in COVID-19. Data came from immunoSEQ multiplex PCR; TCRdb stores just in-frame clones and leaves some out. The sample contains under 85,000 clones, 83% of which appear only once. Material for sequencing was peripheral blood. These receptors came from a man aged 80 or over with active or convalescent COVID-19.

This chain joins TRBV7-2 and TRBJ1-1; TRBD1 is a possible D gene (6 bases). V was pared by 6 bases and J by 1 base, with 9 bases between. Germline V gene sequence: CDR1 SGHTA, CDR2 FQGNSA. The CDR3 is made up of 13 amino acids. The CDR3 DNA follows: TGTGCCAGCAGGGAACAGGGGAACACTGAAGCTTTCTTT. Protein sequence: CASREQGNTEAFF.

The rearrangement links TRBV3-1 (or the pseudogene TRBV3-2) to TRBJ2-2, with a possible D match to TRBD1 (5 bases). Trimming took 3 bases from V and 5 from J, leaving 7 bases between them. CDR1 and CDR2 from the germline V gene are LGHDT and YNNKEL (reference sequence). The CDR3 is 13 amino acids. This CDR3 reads CASSHRGTGELFF. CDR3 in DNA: TGTGCCAGCAGCCATAGGGGAACCGGGGAGCTGTTTTTT.

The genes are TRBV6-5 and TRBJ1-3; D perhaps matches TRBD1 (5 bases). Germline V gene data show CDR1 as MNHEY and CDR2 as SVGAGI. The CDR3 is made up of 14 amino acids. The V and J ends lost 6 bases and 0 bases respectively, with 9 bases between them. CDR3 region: CASSGHLSGNTIYF. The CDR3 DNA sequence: TGTGCCAGCAGCGGACATCTCTCTGGAAACACCATATATTTT.

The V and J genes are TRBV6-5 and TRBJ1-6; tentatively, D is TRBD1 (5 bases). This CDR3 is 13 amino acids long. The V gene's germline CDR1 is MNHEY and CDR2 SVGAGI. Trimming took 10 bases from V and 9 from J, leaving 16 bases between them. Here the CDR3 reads CATRGVESSPLHF. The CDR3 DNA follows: TGTGCCACCAGAGGGGTAGAGAGTTCACCCCTCCACTTT.

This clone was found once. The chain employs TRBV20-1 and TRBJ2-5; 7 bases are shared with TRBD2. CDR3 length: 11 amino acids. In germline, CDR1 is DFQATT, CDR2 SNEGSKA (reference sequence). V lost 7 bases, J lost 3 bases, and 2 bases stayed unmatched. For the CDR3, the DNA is TGCAGTGAGGCGGGAGAAGAGACCCAGTACTTC. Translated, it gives CSEAGEETQYF.

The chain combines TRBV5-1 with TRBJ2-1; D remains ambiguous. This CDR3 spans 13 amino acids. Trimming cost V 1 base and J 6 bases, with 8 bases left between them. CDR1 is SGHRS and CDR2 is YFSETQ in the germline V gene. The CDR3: CASSLPPRNEQFF. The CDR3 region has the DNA TGCGCCAGCAGCTTGCCCCCTCGCAATGAGCAGTTCTTC.

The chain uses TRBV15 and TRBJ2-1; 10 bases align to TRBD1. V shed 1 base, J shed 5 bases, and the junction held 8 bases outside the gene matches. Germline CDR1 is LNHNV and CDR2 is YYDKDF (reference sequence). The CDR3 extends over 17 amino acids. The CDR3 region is CATSRAGQGIRDNEQFF. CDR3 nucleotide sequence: TGTGCCACCAGCAGAGCGGGACAGGGGATTCGGGACAATGAGCAGTTCTTC.

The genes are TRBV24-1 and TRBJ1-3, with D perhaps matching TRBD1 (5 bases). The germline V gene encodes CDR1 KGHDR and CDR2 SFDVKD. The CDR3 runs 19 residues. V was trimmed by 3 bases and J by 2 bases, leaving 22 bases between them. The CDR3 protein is CATSDPPGRGGLPGNTIYF. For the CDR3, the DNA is TGTGCCACCAGTGATCCGCCGGGGCGGGGGGGTTTACCTGGAAACACCATATATTTT.

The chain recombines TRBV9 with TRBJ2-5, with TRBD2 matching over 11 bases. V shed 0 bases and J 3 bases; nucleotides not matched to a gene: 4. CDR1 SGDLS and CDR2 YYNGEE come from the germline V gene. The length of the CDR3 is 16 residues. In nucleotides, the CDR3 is TGTGCCAGCAGCGTAGGATTGGGACTAGCGGAAGAGACCCAGTACTTC. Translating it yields CASSVGLGLAEETQYF.

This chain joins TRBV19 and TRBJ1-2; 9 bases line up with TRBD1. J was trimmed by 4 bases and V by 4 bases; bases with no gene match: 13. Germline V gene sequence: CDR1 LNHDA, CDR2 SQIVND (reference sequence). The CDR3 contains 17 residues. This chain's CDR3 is CASSTGQGSPDGYGYTF. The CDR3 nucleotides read TGTGCCAGTAGTACCGGACAGGGGAGTCCCGATGGCTATGGCTACACCTTC.

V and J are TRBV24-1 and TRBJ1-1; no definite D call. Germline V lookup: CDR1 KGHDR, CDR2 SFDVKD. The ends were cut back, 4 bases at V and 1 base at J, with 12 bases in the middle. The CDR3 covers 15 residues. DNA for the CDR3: TGTGCCACCAGTGACCGGAGGGCCGCGAACACTGAAGCTTTCTTT. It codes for CATSDRRAANTEAFF.

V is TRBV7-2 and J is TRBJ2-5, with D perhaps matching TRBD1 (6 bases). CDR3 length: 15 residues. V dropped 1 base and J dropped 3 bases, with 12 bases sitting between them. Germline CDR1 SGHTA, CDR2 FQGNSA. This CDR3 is CASSLDPGDEETQYF. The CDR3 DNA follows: TGTGCCAGCAGCTTAGATCCAGGGGATGAAGAGACCCAGTACTTC.